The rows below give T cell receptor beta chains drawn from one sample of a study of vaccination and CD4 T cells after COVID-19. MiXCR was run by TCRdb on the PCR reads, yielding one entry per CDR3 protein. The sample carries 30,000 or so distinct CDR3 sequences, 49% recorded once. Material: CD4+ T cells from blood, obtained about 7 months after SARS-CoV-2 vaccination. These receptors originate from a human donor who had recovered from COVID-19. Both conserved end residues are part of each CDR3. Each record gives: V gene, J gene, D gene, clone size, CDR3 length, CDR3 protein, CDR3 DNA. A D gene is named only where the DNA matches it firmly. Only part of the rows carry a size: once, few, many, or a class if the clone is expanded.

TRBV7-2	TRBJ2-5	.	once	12	CASSLVQETQYF	TGTGCCAGCAGCTTGGTGCAAGAGACCCAGTACTTC
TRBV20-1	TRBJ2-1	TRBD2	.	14	CSAGFSGAANEQFF	TGCAGTGCGGGCTTTAGCGGGGCCGCCAATGAGCAGTTCTTC
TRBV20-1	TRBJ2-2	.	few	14	CSAPLERSTGELFF	TGCAGTGCCCCGCTTGAAAGAAGCACCGGGGAGCTGTTTTTT
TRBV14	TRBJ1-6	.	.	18	CASSQERGGGEFWSPLHF	TGTGCCAGCAGCCAAGAGAGGGGGGGCGGCGAGTTTTGGTCACCCCTCCACTTT
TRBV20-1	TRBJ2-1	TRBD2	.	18	CSARDSLGGSFWLDEQFF	TGCAGTGCTAGAGATAGTCTAGGCGGGAGTTTCTGGTTGGATGAGCAGTTCTTC
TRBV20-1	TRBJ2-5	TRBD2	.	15	CSARAGGGGDETQYF	TGCAGTGCTAGAGCTGGCGGGGGGGGCGATGAGACCCAGTACTTC
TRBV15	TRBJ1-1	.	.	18	CATSREVIRRQTNTEAFF	TGTGCCACCAGCAGAGAAGTCATCAGGAGACAGACGAACACTGAAGCTTTCTTT
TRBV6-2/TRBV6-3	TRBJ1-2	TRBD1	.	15	CASSPRDRDSPSYTF	TGTGCCAGCAGCCCCAGGGACAGGGACTCTCCAAGCTACACCTTC
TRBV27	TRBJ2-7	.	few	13	CASSLSSIYEQYF	TGTGCCAGCAGTTTATCTTCGATCTACGAGCAGTACTTC
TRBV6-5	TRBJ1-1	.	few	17	CASSYPLDDVGNTEAFF	TGTGCCAGCAGTTACCCGCTAGATGATGTGGGGAACACTGAAGCTTTCTTT
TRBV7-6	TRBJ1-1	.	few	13	CASSLGTDTEAFF	TGTGCCAGCAGCCTCGGGACCGACACTGAAGCTTTCTTT
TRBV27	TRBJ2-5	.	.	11	CASSFGKTQYF	TGTGCCAGCAGTTTTGGGAAGACCCAGTACTTC
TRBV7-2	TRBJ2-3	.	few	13	CASSLTGSDTQYF	TGTGCCAGCAGCTTAACGGGCTCAGATACGCAGTATTTT
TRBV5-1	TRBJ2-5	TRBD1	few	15	CASSWGTGSQETQYF	TGCGCCAGCAGCTGGGGGACAGGCAGCCAAGAGACCCAGTACTTC
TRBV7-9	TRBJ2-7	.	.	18	CASSHQGSEGRSPYEQYF	TGTGCCAGCAGCCACCAAGGAAGTGAGGGGAGAAGCCCCTACGAGCAGTACTTC
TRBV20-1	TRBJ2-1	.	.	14	CSASSVADYNEQFF	TGCAGTGCTAGTTCGGTGGCGGATTACAATGAGCAGTTCTTC
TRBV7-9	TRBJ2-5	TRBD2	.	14	CASSSGLAEETQYF	TGTGCCAGCAGCTCCGGTCTAGCGGAAGAGACCCAGTACTTC
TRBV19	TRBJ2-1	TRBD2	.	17	CASSIVLAGGRYNEQFF	TGTGCCAGTAGTATAGTTCTAGCGGGAGGGAGATACAATGAGCAGTTCTTC
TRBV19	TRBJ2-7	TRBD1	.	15	CASSYSGTGSYEQYF	TGTGCCAGTAGCTACTCCGGGACAGGGTCCTACGAGCAGTACTTC
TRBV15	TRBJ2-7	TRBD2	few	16	CATSRDSGGRLDEQYF	TGTGCCACCAGCAGAGATTCGGGGGGGCGGCTTGACGAGCAGTACTTC
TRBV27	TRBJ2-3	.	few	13	CASRPFNTDTQYF	TGTGCCAGCAGGCCCTTCAACACAGATACGCAGTATTTT
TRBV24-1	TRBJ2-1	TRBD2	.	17	CATSDHGTSDSYNEQFF	TGTGCCACCAGTGATCACGGGACTAGCGACTCCTACAATGAGCAGTTCTTC
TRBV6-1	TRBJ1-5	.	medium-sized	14	CASTEGRFNQPQHF	TGTGCCAGCACCGAAGGACGGTTCAATCAGCCCCAGCATTTT